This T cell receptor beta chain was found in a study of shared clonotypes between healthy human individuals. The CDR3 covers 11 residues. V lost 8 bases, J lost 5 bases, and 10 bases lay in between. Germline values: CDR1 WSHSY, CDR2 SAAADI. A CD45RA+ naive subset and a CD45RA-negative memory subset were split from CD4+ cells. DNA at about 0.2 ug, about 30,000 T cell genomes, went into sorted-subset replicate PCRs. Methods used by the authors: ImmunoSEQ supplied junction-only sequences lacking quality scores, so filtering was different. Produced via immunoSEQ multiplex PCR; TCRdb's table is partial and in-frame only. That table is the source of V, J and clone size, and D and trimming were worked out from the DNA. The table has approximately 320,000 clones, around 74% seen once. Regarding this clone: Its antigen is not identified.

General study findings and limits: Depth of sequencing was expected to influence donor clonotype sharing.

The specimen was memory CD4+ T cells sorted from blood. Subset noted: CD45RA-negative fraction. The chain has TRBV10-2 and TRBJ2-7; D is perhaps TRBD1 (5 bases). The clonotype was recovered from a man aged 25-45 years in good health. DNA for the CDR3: TGCGCCAGCGCAGGGCAAGACGAGCAGTACTTC. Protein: CASAGQDEQYF.